These 19 T cell receptor beta chains came from one sample sequenced in a study of cytomegalovirus exposure and HLA in healthy donors. Amplification used 60 Vbeta primers and 13 Jbeta primers. Generated by immunoSEQ multiplex PCR, the TCRdb table keeps only in-frame clones and is missing some. The sample has some 45,000 clones; approximately 70% are singletons. Sequencing input: PBMCs. These receptors came from a man under 40 in good health and CMV-seronegative.

V usage is TRBV11-2 and J usage is TRBJ1-1; 7 bases align to TRBD1. CDR3 length: 14 amino acids. J was trimmed by 2 bases and V by 6 bases; bases with no gene match: 6. Per germline, CDR1 SGHAT and CDR2 FQNNGV. CDR3 amino acids: CASRPRGGNTEAFF. The CDR3 DNA reads as TGTGCCAGCAGACCGAGAGGGGGCAACACTGAAGCTTTCTTT.

V gene TRBV7-9 combines with J gene TRBJ1-5; the D gene is possibly TRBD1 (6 bases). CDR1 and CDR2 from the germline V gene are SEHNR and FQNEAQ (reference sequence). The V gene lost 5 bases and the J gene lost 4 bases, with 15 bases spanning the gap. The CDR3 is made up of 15 amino acids. The CDR3 is CASSPGGAGNQPQHF. The CDR3 nucleotides are TGTGCCAGCAGCCCTGGGGGGGCGGGGAATCAGCCCCAGCATTTT.

V gene TRBV7-2 combines with J gene TRBJ1-2, with 7 positions matching TRBD1. Germline assignment: CDR1 SGHTA and CDR2 FQGNSA. The CDR3 runs 14 residues. The V and J ends lost 5 bases and 0 bases, in that order; junction bases with no gene match: 3. This CDR3 reads CASSKGTANYGYTF. DNA of the CDR3: TGTGCCAGCAGCAAAGGGACAGCTAACTATGGCTACACCTTC. Based on the CDR3 plus reference TRBV7-2 and TRBJ1-2, the full variable domain is GAGVSQSPSNKVTEKGKDVELRCDPISGHTALYWYRQSLGQGLEFLIYFQGNSAPDKSGLPSDRFSAERTGGSVSTLTIQRTQQEDSAVYLCASSKGTANYGYTFGSGTRLTVV.

The chain has TRBV12-5 and TRBJ2-1; the match to TRBD2 covers 13 bases. Germline lookup yields CDR1 LGHNT and CDR2 FRNRAP. V was clipped by 3 bases and J by 5 bases; unmatched bases: 7. CDR3 length equals 17 residues. CDR3 bases: TGTGCTAGTGGTTTTCCCCGGACTAGCGGGAGAGACAATGAGCAGTTCTTC. Protein product: CASGFPRTSGRDNEQFF.

The rearrangement links TRBV7-2 to TRBJ2-5; 8 nucleotides align to TRBD2. The CDR3 is made up of 15 amino acids. Trimming removed 1 base from V and 4 bases from J; junction bases left unmatched: 5. The germline V gene encodes CDR1 SGHTA and CDR2 FQGNSA. The CDR3 nucleotides are TGTGCCAGCAGCTTAGAAGGGACTAGTTTAGAGACCCAGTACTTC. Translating gives CASSLEGTSLETQYF.

The genes are TRBV7-2 and TRBJ2-3, with 12 positions matching TRBD1. Looked up from germline, CDR1 is SGHTA and CDR2 is FQGNSA. The J segment lost 6 bases and the V segment lost 6 bases, leaving 7 bases of the junction unmatched. There are 15 residues in the CDR3. CDR3 DNA: TGTGCCAGCAGTCCGGGACAGGGGGCGAAGGATACGCAGTATTTT. It specifies CASSPGQGAKDTQYF.

The J gene is TRBJ1-1, the V gene TRBV10-1; 10 bases are shared with TRBD1. V was pared by 5 bases and J by 3 bases, with 9 bases of the junction left unmatched. CDR1 is WNHNN and CDR2 is SYGVQD in the germline V gene (reference sequence). The CDR3 covers 16 residues. DNA of the CDR3: TGCGCCAGCAGTCCCGAGACAGGGGGCTTGGACACTGAAGCTTTCTTT. Its translation is CASSPETGGLDTEAFF.

This chain links TRBV5-6 with TRBJ1-2; D is uncertain. The CDR3 is 13 amino acids. The ends were cut back, 0 bases at V and 3 bases at J, with 6 bases in the middle. The germline gives CDR1 SGHDT, CDR2 YYEEEE. CDR3 in amino acids: CASSLVSHYGYTF. In nucleotides, the CDR3 is TGTGCCAGCAGCTTGGTTAGCCACTATGGCTACACCTTC.

This rearrangement joins TRBV6-1 to TRBJ2-7, with 14 bases aligning to TRBD2. CDR1 is MNHNS and CDR2 is SASEGT in the germline V gene. This CDR3 contains 16 residues. Trimming removed 4 bases from V and 3 bases from J; junction bases left unmatched: 5. The CDR3, as DNA: TGTGCCAGCAGTGCCCGACTAGCGGGAGGGGTCTACGAGCAGTACTTC. This codes for CASSARLAGGVYEQYF.

This clone was seen more than once but under ten times. DNA for the CDR3: TGCGCCAGCAGCTTTAGCGGGCCTCAAGAGACCCAGTACTTC. As protein: CASSFSGPQETQYF. V gene TRBV5-1 combines with J gene TRBJ2-5, with 7 nucleotides matching TRBD2. Germline V gives CDR1 SGHRS, CDR2 YFSETQ. With 2 bases clipped from V and 2 bases from J, the junction kept 3 bases outside the gene matches. The CDR3 totals 14 residues.

The chain has TRBV12-5 and TRBJ1-2; 7 bases are shared with TRBD1. The germline gives CDR1 LGHNT, CDR2 FRNRAP. CDR3 length: 14 residues. Trimming at V came to 2 bases and at J to 2 bases, leaving 2 bases not matched to a gene. The CDR3 DNA follows: TGTGCTAGTGGTTTGCAAGGGGGCAACTATGGCTACACCTTC. It encodes CASGLQGGNYGYTF. Together with reference TRBV12-5 and TRBJ1-2, the CDR3 gives the full variable domain: DARVTQTPRHKVTEMGQEVTMRCQPILGHNTVFWYRQTMMQGLELLAYFRNRAPLDDSGMPKDRFSAEMPDATLATLKIQPSEPRDSAVYFCASGLQGGNYGYTFGSGTRLTVV.

The J gene is TRBJ2-2, the V gene TRBV27; 8 bases align to TRBD1. Germline V gene data show CDR1 as MNHEY and CDR2 as SMNVEV (reference sequence). This CDR3 region has 15 residues. The V gene end was trimmed by 5 bases and the J gene end by 7 bases; junction bases not matched to a gene: 9. The chain's CDR3 is CASSIRGLGVGELFF. CDR3 bases: TGTGCCAGCAGTATCAGGGGGCTTGGGGTCGGGGAGCTGTTTTTT.

This clone appeared a few times. The rearrangement uses TRBV2 and TRBJ2-1; D is perhaps TRBD1 (5 bases). There are 15 residues in the CDR3. The V gene lost 7 bases and the J gene lost 4 bases, with 17 bases spanning the gap. CDR1 SNHLY and CDR2 FYNNEI come from the germline V gene. This CDR3 reads CASTYRQEPYNEQFF. The CDR3 DNA follows: TGTGCCAGCACTTACAGGCAAGAGCCTTACAATGAGCAGTTCTTC.

The chain uses TRBV5-1 and TRBJ2-1; unclear D gene. The CDR3 sequence is 19 residues long. Trimming left V 1 base short and J 5 bases short, with 25 bases between. The V gene's germline CDR1 is SGHRS and CDR2 YFSETQ. CDR3 coding DNA: TGCGCCAGCAGCTTGACGGCCACTATGAGGTTCGGCAGAAACAATGAGCAGTTCTTC. As protein: CASSLTATMRFGRNNEQFF.

The rearrangement uses TRBV27 and TRBJ2-3; D is undetermined. CDR3 size: 13 residues. CDR1 is MNHEY and CDR2 is SMNVEV in the germline V gene (reference sequence). V was clipped by 0 bases and J by 8 bases, with 9 bases between them. The CDR3 is CASSLSWAGTQYF. The CDR3 coding sequence is TGTGCCAGCAGTTTATCCTGGGCTGGTACGCAGTATTTT.

The rearrangement links TRBV5-1 to TRBJ2-1, with 11 bases lining up with TRBD2. Germline CDR1 SGHRS, CDR2 YFSETQ. Trimming took 0 bases from V and 7 from J; bases not matched to a gene: 9. The CDR3 is 17 amino acids. In DNA form, the CDR3 reads TGCGCCAGCAGCTTGGGTAGTAGCGGGAGGGCCATGAATGAGCAGTTCTTC. This sequence encodes CASSLGSSGRAMNEQFF.

The rearrangement uses TRBV4-1 and TRBJ1-5, with 8 nucleotides matching TRBD1. Germline loops: CDR1 MGHRA, CDR2 YSYEKL. This CDR3 region has 15 residues. The V segment lost 1 base and the J segment 4 bases; nucleotides outside the gene matches: 3. The CDR3 sequence is CASSQGTGKNQPQHF. CDR3 DNA sequence: TGCGCCAGCAGCCAAGGGACAGGGAAAAATCAGCCCCAGCATTTT.

The V call is TRBV10-1, the J call TRBJ2-7, with D perhaps matching TRBD1 (6 bases). CDR3 size: 18 residues. Germline CDR1 reads WNHNN; CDR2 reads SYGVQD (reference sequence). V was clipped by 1 base and J by 4 bases, with 23 bases between them. CDR3 nucleotides: TGCGCCAGCAGTGAGTTCGGGAATACAGGGACCTCCGCGTACGAGCAGTACTTC. Translated, it gives CASSEFGNTGTSAYEQYF.

V usage is TRBV14 and J usage is TRBJ2-5, with 7 bases identical to TRBD2. This CDR3 is 16 amino acids long. Germline values: CDR1 SGHDN, CDR2 FVKESK. V gave up 3 bases and J gave up 4 bases; unmatched junction bases: 11. CDR3 loop: CASSQGLTTVPETQYF. Here the CDR3 DNA reads TGTGCCAGCAGCCAGGGACTAACCACCGTTCCAGAGACCCAGTACTTC.